This T cell receptor (beta chain) was captured by sequencing in a study of cytomegalovirus exposure and HLA in healthy donors. Study-wide findings and caveats: Later analysis revealed greater clonal expansion in HLA-associated TCR beta chains than in equally common others.

Points on this clone: Its antigen is undetermined.

It was with 60 Vbeta and 13 Jbeta primers that the PCR ran. The repertoire was sequenced with immunoSEQ multiplex PCR; TCRdb's copy has only in-frame clones and lacks some. The table includes tens of thousands of clones, roughly a tenth detected once. Sampled while nominally healthy, donors likely had unrecorded immune exposures. The clonotype originates from a man in his 60s in good health and CMV-seropositive. What was sequenced was PBMCs.

Here the CDR3 DNA reads TGCGCCAGCAGCTTGGATAACTCTAATGAAAAACTGTTTTTT. It specifies CASSLDNSNEKLFF. The chain is built from TRBV5-1 and TRBJ1-4, with unresolved D. The CDR3 has 14 residues. The germline V and J ends were trimmed by 0 bases and 3 bases, with 6 bases remaining between them. Germline lookup yields CDR1 SGHRS and CDR2 YFSETQ.